This TCR beta chain was recorded in a study of T cell responses to AZD1222 COVID-19 vaccine. Findings and limits, study-wide: It was only a handful of AZD1222 recipients who were seropositive at baseline. Following two doses of AZD1222, Spike-specific TCR breadth and depth rose.

The CDR3 has 13 residues. The V end was cut by 1 base, the J end by 2 bases, with 6 bases between. The germline CDR1 and CDR2 sequences are SGHAT and FQNNGV. Details on this clone: Its matching antigen is unknown.

Some clones are missing from TCRdb's copy, which holds only in-frame ones; the method was immunoSEQ multiplex PCR. The sample includes 150,000 or so clones, roughly nine tenths seen only once; the top ten take just over 5%. The sequence was obtained from an adult in good health. The source was peripheral blood, collected on day 0 of AZD1222 vaccination. The chain carries TRBV11-2 and TRBJ2-7; D ambiguous. The CDR3 sequence: CASSLVGTYEQYF. CDR3 nucleotide sequence: TGTGCCAGCAGCTTAGTAGGCACCTACGAGCAGTACTTC.